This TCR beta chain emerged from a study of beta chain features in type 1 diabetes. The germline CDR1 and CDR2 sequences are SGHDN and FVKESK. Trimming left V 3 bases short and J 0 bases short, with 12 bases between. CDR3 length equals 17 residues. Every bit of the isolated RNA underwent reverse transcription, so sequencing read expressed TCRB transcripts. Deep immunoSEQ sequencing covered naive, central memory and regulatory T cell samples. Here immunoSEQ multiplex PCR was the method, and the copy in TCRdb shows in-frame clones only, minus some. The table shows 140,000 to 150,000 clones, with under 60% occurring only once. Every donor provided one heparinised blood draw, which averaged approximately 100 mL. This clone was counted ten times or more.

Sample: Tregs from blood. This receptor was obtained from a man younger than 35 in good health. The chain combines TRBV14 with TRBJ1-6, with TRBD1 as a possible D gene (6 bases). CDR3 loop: CASSHPTGSSYNSPLHF. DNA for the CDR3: TGTGCCAGCAGCCACCCCACAGGGAGCTCCTATAATTCACCCCTCCACTTT.